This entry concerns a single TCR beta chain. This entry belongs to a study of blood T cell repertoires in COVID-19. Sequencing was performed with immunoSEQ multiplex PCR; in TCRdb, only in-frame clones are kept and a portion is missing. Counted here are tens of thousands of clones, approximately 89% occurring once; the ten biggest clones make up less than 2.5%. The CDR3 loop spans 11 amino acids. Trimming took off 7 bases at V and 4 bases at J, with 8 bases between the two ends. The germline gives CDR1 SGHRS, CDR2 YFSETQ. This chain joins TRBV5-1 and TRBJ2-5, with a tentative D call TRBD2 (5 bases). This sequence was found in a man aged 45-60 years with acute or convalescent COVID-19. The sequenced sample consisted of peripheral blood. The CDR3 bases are TGCGCCAGCGCCGAGGGAGAGACCCAGTACTTC. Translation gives CASAEGETQYF.